This is a list of T cell receptor beta chains from one sample in a study of blood T cell repertoires in COVID-19. Sequencing used immunoSEQ multiplex PCR; TCRdb keeps in-frame clones, though not all of them. The sample shows approximately 220,000 clones, around 90% of them seen only once. Sequencing was performed on PBMCs or T cells enriched from blood (not recorded which). The receptors were sampled from a young man who had been exposed to COVID-19. Both conserved end residues are part of each CDR3. The D gene is left open where the match is weak. Expanded clones are given a class, and other clones once, few, many or no size at all.

J	V	D	size	DNA	CDR3
TRBJ2-1	TRBV19	TRBD2	.	TGTGCCAGTAGTATAGTTCTGACTAGCGGGGGCTATGAGCAGTTCTTC	CASSIVLTSGGYEQFF
TRBJ2-7	TRBV6-1	.	.	TGTGCCAGCAGTGAAGCGCGGAAAGGCGAGCAGTACTTC	CASSEARKGEQYF
TRBJ1-2	TRBV4-2	.	once	TGTGCCAGCAGCCAAGATGGGGGGGACGGCTATGGCTACACCTTC	CASSQDGGDGYGYTF
TRBJ2-7	TRBV3-1/TRBV3-2	TRBD1	.	TGTGCCAGCAGTCATACAGGGGTTGTGACCTACGAGCAGTACTTC	CASSHTGVVTYEQYF
TRBJ2-7	TRBV4-1	.	.	TGCGCCAGCAGCCGAATAGGACTTGACGAGCAGTACTTC	CASSRIGLDEQYF
TRBJ2-5	TRBV9	.	.	TGTGCCAGCAGCCACTCGAACGGAGACGAGTATGTGACCCAGTACTTC	CASSHSNGDEYVTQYF
TRBJ1-2	TRBV12-3/TRBV12-4	TRBD1	.	TGTGCCAGCAGCGACAGGGGCAACTATGGCTACACCTTC	CASSDRGNYGYTF
TRBJ2-2	TRBV2	.	.	TGTGCCAGCAGTGATTGGCTAGCGAAGACCGGGGAGCTGTTTTTT	CASSDWLAKTGELFF
TRBJ2-7	TRBV5-1	TRBD1	.	TGCGCCAGCAGCTTAACAGGGGGCGTTCACGAGCAGTACTTC	CASSLTGGVHEQYF
TRBJ2-3	TRBV3-1/TRBV3-2	TRBD1	.	TGTGCCAGCAGCACGTTCGACAGGGTTGAAGATACGCAGTATTTT	CASSTFDRVEDTQYF
TRBJ2-1	TRBV25-1	.	.	TGTGCCAGCAGCCACAGTTACCCCAGGGGTGAGCAGTTCTTC	CASSHSYPRGEQFF
TRBJ2-5	TRBV6-4	.	.	TGTGCCAGCTCAAGACAATTTGGGGAGACCCAGTACTTC	CASSRQFGETQYF
TRBJ1-2	TRBV3-1/TRBV3-2	.	.	TGTGCCAGCAGCCATAATACAGGCCCCTATGGCTACACCTTC	CASSHNTGPYGYTF
TRBJ2-1	TRBV9	TRBD2	.	TGTGCCAGCAGCGCTCTAGCGGGGCTATACAATGAGCAGTTCTTC	CASSALAGLYNEQFF
TRBJ1-2	TRBV12-3/TRBV12-4	.	.	TGTGCCAGCAGGATGGACAGCTGGGGCTACACCTTC	CASRMDSWGYTF
TRBJ2-1	TRBV7-3	.	once	TGTGCCAGCAGCCCCAGGGAGGGGGTTTACAATGAGCAGTTCTTC	CASSPREGVYNEQFF
TRBJ2-5	TRBV7-2	TRBD2	.	TGTGCCAGCAGCGCAGCCGGGGGGGCAATAGAGACCCAGTACTTC	CASSAAGGAIETQYF
TRBJ2-5	TRBV11-1	.	.	TGTGCCAGCAGCCAGCAACAGGGTTCAGAGACCCAGTACTTC	CASSQQQGSETQYF
TRBJ1-1	TRBV19	TRBD1	.	TGTGCCAGTTGCCGGGACAGGGACACTGAAGCTTTCTTT	CASCRDRDTEAFF
TRBJ2-3	TRBV7-3	TRBD2	once	TGTGCCAGCAGCTCAATCCCCTCGACGGGGGGGCGCCCAGATACGCAGTATTTT	CASSSIPSTGGRPDTQYF
TRBJ1-4	TRBV29-1	.	.	TGCAGCGTTCACGCAGGGTCGGGAGGTGAAAAACTGTTTTTT	CSVHAGSGGEKLFF
TRBJ2-1	TRBV4-3	TRBD1	.	TGCGCCAGCAGCCTCGACAGGGGGCGATACAATGAGCAGTTCTTC	CASSLDRGRYNEQFF
TRBJ2-3	TRBV5-5	.	many	TGTGCCAGCAGGGACCTCGGGGGGCCAGATACGCAGTATTTT	CASRDLGGPDTQYF
TRBJ2-5	TRBV7-7	TRBD2	.	TGTGCCAGCAGCTTAGGGGGGACTAGCACAGAGACCCAGTACTTC	CASSLGGTSTETQYF
TRBJ2-3	TRBV7-2	.	.	TGTGCCAGCAGCTCCGTCGGGACTCTTCTCACAGATACGCAGTATTTT	CASSSVGTLLTDTQYF
TRBJ1-4	TRBV10-3	.	.	TGTGCCATCAGCTCCGGGACTTCAGATGAAAAACTGTTTTTT	CAISSGTSDEKLFF
TRBJ2-7	TRBV3-1/TRBV3-2	TRBD2	.	TGTGCCAGCCGGCAGCGGGGGGGCCACAACGAGCAGTACTTC	CASRQRGGHNEQYF
TRBJ1-1	TRBV30	TRBD1	.	TGTGCCTGGACAGGGGGCTGGGACACTGAAGCTTTCTTT	CAWTGGWDTEAFF
TRBJ1-1	TRBV7-9	.	.	TGTGCCAGCAGCTTAGTGGGCAGAGTAGAAGCTTTCTTT	CASSLVGRVEAFF
TRBJ1-1	TRBV11-3	.	.	TGTGCCAGCAGCAACGACATGAACACTGAAGCTTTCTTT	CASSNDMNTEAFF
TRBJ1-5	TRBV30	.	.	TGTGCCTGGAGACCAGGGGCAGCTCAGCCCCAGCATTTT	CAWRPGAAQPQHF
TRBJ2-2	TRBV5-1	TRBD1	.	TGCGCCAGCAGCCCCTCCTGGACAGGGTACACCGGGGAGCTGTTTTTT	CASSPSWTGYTGELFF
TRBJ2-7	TRBV6-2/TRBV6-3	TRBD1	.	TGTGCCAGCAGTTTTGGACAGGACCCTTACGAGCAGTACTTC	CASSFGQDPYEQYF
TRBJ1-3	TRBV19	.	once	TGTGCCAGTAGTACACGTCCAGGGTCTGGAAACACCATATATTTT	CASSTRPGSGNTIYF
TRBJ2-1	TRBV4-1	.	once	TGCGCCAGCAGCCAAGATGGGGGGAACATACCCAAATACAATGAGCAGTTCTTC	CASSQDGGNIPKYNEQFF
TRBJ1-5	TRBV4-1	TRBD1	.	TGCGCCAGCAGCCACCCCCCCAGGGGGCAGCCCCAGCATTTT	CASSHPPRGQPQHF
TRBJ1-5	TRBV19	TRBD1	.	TGTGCCAGTAGGATAGGGACAGCGTCAAGGCAGCCCCAGCATTTT	CASRIGTASRQPQHF
TRBJ1-1	TRBV19	.	.	TGTGCCAGTAGTTTAAGACTCGACAGGTCCGCTGAAGCTTTCTTT	CASSLRLDRSAEAFF
TRBJ2-3	TRBV7-9	.	.	TGTGCCAGCTGCCCGGAGGGTGTGGGGCCAGATACGCAGTATTTT	CASCPEGVGPDTQYF
TRBJ1-1	TRBV19	TRBD1	.	TGTGCCAGTTCCCGGGACAGGGACCTCCCTGAAGCTTTCTTT	CASSRDRDLPEAFF